The 9 T cell receptor beta chains below come from one sample, sequenced in a study of lymphopenia after photon versus proton radiotherapy. Using immunoSEQ multiplex PCR, the repertoire was profiled, and TCRdb retains in-frame clones only, with some absent. This sample yields approximately 80,000 clones, of which around 80% are seen a single time; over 1.1% belongs to the top ten. Specimen: peripheral blood, collected from a patient treated with proton-based radiotherapy. All receptors come from a man between 60 and 75 years old with pancreatic cancer.

CDR3 sequence (DNA): TGTGCCAGCAGTGAAATGACCGGGACAAACTATGGCTACACCTTC. Translating it yields CASSEMTGTNYGYTF. The chain has TRBV28 and TRBJ1-2; D is possibly TRBD1 (6 bases). CDR3 length equals 15 residues. The germline gives CDR1 MDHEN, CDR2 SYDVKM. V dropped 5 bases and J dropped 2 bases, with 15 bases sitting between them.

V usage is TRBV25-1 and J usage is TRBJ1-6; 7 bases are a match to TRBD1. This CDR3 contains 14 residues. The V segment lost 6 bases and the J segment 8 bases; nucleotides outside the gene matches: 7. Germline CDR1 MGHDK, CDR2 SYGVNS. CDR3 bases: TGTGCCAGCAGGGGGGAGGGGGCGCATTCACCCCTCCACTTT. Translated: CASRGEGAHSPLHF.

The chain employs TRBV7-6 and TRBJ2-7, with 8 bases matching TRBD2. CDR1 and CDR2 (germline): SGHVS, FNYEAQ. V lost 4 bases and J lost 6; bases outside the gene matches: 5. The CDR3 sequence is 13 residues long. The CDR3 reads CASSSFGGGEQYF. The CDR3 DNA follows: TGTGCCAGCAGCTCATTCGGGGGGGGCGAGCAGTACTTC.

The V and J genes are TRBV13 and TRBJ2-5, with 11 bases fitting TRBD2. V gave up 2 bases and J gave up 1 base; unmatched junction bases: 9. The germline CDR1 and CDR2 sequences are PRHDT and FYEKMQ (reference sequence). CDR3 size: 18 residues. The CDR3 DNA sequence: TGTGCCAGCAGCTTATTTTCCCTAGCGGGAGGCCGCCAAGAGACCCAGTACTTC. Amino acid sequence: CASSLFSLAGGRQETQYF.

V gene TRBV6-1 combines with J gene TRBJ1-1; D might be TRBD1 (6 bases). This CDR3 is built from 15 residues. Germline V gene lookup returns CDR1 MNHNS and CDR2 SASEGT. Between the trimmed V and J ends, which lost 4 bases and 3 bases, there was a span of 15 bases. In DNA form, the CDR3 reads TGTGCCAGCAGTGCCCTGACAGGAAGGTACACTGAAGCTTTCTTT. Its protein product is CASSALTGRYTEAFF.

The chain employs TRBV10-2 and TRBJ2-5, with D tentatively TRBD2 (5 bases). The V and J ends lost 4 bases and 5 bases respectively, with 5 bases between them. The CDR3 covers 11 residues. Germline V gene sequence: CDR1 WSHSY, CDR2 SAAADI. CDR3 in DNA: TGCGCCAGCAGTGGAGGGGAGACCCAGTACTTC. Its translation: CASSGGETQYF.

The J gene is TRBJ2-3, the V gene TRBV29-1; D is possibly TRBD2 (6 bases). The length of the CDR3 is 15 residues. The V gene's germline CDR1 is SQVTM and CDR2 ANQGSEA. V was pared by 7 bases and J by 2 bases, with 19 bases between. CDR3 residues: CSAKKRGTFTDTQYF. The CDR3 DNA is TGCAGCGCCAAAAAACGGGGGACGTTCACAGATACGCAGTATTTT.

The CDR3 DNA sequence: TGTGCCAGCAGTTTATACCTGGGACAGGGGGTCGAAAAACTGTTTTTT. Translation gives CASSLYLGQGVEKLFF. This chain links TRBV28 with TRBJ1-4; 11 bases fit TRBD1. CDR3 length: 16 residues. Looked up from germline, CDR1 is MDHEN and CDR2 is SYDVKM. V was pared by 1 base and J by 8 bases, with 6 bases of the junction left unmatched.

The chain joins TRBV9 to TRBJ1-2; TRBD1 matches at 11 bases. Germline V gene sequence: CDR1 SGDLS, CDR2 YYNGEE. This CDR3 is built from 14 residues. The V and J ends lost 3 bases and 8 bases, in that order; junction bases with no gene match: 6. Here the CDR3 DNA reads TGTGCCAGCAGCGAGGACAGGGGGCCGATCGGCTACACCTTC. Its protein product is CASSEDRGPIGYTF.